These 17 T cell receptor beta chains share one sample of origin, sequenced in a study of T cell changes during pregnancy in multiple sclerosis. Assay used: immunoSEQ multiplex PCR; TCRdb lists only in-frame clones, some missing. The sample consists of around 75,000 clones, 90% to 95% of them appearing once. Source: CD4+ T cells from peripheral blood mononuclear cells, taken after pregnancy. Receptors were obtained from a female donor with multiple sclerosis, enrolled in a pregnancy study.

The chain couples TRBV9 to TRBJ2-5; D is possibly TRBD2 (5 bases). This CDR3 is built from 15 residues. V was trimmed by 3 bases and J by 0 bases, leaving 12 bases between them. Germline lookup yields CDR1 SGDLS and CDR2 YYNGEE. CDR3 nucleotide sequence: TGTGCCAGCAGCGCCACTCCGGGATACCAAGAGACCCAGTACTTC. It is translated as CASSATPGYQETQYF.

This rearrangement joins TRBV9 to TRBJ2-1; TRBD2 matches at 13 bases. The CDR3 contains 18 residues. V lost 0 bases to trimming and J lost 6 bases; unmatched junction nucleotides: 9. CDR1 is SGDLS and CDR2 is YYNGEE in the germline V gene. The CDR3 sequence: CASSVGGRGLAGLNEQFF. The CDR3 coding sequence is TGTGCCAGCAGCGTAGGGGGGCGGGGACTAGCGGGACTCAATGAGCAGTTCTTC.

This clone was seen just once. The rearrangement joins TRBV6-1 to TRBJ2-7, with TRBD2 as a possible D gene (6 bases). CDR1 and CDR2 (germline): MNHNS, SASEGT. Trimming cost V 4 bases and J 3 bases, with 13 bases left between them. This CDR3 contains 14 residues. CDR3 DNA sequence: TGTGCCAGCAGTGTCACCGGGGGAAACTACGAGCAGTACTTC. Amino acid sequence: CASSVTGGNYEQYF.

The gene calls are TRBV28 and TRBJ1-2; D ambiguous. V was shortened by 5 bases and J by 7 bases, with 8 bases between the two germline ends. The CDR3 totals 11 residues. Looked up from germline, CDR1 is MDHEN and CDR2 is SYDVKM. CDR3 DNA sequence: TGTGCCAGCAGTCACTCGGGTGGCTACACCTTC. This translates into CASSHSGGYTF.

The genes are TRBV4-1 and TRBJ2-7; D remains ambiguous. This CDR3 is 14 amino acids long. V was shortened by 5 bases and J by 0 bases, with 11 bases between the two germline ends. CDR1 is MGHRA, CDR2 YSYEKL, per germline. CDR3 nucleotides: TGCGCCAGCAGCGCCGCCGCGGTCTCCTACGAGCAGTACTTC. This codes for CASSAAAVSYEQYF.

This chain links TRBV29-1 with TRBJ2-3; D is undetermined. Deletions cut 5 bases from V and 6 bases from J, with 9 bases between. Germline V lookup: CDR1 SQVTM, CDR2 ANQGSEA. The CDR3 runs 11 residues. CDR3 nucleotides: TGCAGCGTTAATACTGCCGATACGCAGTATTTT. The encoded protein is CSVNTADTQYF.

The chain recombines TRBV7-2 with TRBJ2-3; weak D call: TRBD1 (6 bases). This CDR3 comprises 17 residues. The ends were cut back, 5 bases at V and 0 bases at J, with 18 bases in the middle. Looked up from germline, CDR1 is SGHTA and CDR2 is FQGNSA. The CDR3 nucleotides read TGTGCCAGCAGCCCGCCCGGGACATCGACTAGCACAGATACGCAGTATTTT. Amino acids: CASSPPGTSTSTDTQYF.

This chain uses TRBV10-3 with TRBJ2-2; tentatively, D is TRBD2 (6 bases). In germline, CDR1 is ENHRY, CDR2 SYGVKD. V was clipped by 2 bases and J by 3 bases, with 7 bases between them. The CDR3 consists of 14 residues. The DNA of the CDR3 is TGTGCCATCAGTGAGGGGACTTACACCGGGGAGCTGTTTTTT. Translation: CAISEGTYTGELFF.

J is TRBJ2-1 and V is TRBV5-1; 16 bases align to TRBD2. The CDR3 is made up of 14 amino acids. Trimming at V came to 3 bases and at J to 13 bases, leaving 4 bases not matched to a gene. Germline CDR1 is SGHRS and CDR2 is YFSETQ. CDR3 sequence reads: CASSSGLAGGEQFF. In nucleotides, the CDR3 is TGCGCCAGCAGCTCGGGACTAGCGGGAGGGGAACAGTTCTTC. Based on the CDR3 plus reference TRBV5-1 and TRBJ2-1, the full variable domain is KAGVTQTPRYLIKTRGQQVTLSCSPISGHRSVSWYQQTPGQGLQFLFEYFSETQRNKGNFPGRFSGRQFSNSRSEMNVSTLELGDSALYLCASSSGLAGGEQFFGPGTRLTVL.

CDR3 region: CASSSPSGRDTQYF. The DNA of the CDR3 is TGTGCCAGCAGCTCCCCTAGCGGGAGGGATACGCAGTATTTT. J is TRBJ2-3 and V is TRBV11-2; 11 nucleotides agree with TRBD2. Unmatched junction bases numbered 3, after V lost 4 bases and J lost 6 bases. CDR1 is SGHAT, CDR2 FQNNGV, per germline. The CDR3 is made up of 14 amino acids.

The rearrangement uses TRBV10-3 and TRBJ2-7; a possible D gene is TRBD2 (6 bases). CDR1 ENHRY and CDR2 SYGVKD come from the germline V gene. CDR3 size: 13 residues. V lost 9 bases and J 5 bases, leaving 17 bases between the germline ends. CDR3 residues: CAIRLEGFNEQYF. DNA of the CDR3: TGTGCCATAAGACTGGAGGGATTCAACGAGCAGTACTTC.

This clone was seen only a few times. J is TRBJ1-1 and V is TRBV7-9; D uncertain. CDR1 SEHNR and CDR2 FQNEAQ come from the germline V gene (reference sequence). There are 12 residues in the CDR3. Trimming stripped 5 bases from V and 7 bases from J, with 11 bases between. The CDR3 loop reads CASSKEVGEAFF. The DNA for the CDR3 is TGTGCCAGCAGCAAGGAGGTCGGTGAAGCTTTCTTT.

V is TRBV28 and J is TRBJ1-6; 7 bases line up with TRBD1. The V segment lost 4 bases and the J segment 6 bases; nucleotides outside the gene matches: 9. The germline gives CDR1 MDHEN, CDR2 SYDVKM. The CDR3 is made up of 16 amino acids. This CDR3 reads CASSSLGTALNSPLHF. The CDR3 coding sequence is TGTGCCAGCAGTTCCCTTGGGACAGCACTTAATTCACCCCTCCACTTT.

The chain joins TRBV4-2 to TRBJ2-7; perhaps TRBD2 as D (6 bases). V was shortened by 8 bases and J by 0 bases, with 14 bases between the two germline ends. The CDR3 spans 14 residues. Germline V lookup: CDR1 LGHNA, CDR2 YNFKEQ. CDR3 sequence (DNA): TGTGCCAGCCGGAAGGACGGGAGCTCCTACGAGCAGTACTTC. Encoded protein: CASRKDGSSYEQYF.

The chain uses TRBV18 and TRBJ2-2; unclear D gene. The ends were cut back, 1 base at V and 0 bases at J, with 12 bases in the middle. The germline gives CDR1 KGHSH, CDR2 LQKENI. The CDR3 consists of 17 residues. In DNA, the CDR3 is TGTGCCAGCTCACCACAAGGCAGTCTAGCGAACACCGGGGAGCTGTTTTTT. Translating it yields CASSPQGSLANTGELFF. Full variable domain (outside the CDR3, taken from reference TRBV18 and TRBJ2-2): NAGVMQNPRHLVRRRGQEARLRCSPMKGHSHVYWYRQLPEEGLKFMVYLQKENIIDESGMPKERFSAEFPKEGPSILRIQQVVRGDSAAYFCASSPQGSLANTGELFFGEGSRLTVL.

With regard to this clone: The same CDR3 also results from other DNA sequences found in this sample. The CDR3 region has the DNA TGTGCCAGCAGCCTACAGGGGGGCACTGAAGCTTTCTTT. As protein: CASSLQGGTEAFF. The rearrangement uses TRBV5-4 and TRBJ1-1; 8 nucleotides match TRBD1. From germline, CDR1 is SGHNT and CDR2 YYREEE (reference sequence). V lost 4 bases and J lost 4; bases outside the gene matches: 3. CDR3 length equals 13 residues.

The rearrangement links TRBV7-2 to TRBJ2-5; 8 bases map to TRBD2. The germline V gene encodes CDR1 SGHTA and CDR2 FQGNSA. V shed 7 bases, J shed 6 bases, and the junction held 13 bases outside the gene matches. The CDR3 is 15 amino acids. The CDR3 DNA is TGTGCCAGCAAAGAAACCGGGGGGGGGACTCAGACCCAGTACTTC. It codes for CASKETGGGTQTQYF.